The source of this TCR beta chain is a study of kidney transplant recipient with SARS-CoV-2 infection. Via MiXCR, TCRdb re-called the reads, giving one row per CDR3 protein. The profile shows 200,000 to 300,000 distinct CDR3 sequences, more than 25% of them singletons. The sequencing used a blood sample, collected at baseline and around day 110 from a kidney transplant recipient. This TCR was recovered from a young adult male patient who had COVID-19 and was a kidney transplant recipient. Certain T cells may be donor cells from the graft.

The CDR3 bases are TGTGCCAGCAGCTCCCCCCTCGGGACTAGCGGGGGGGGAACCAAAAACATTCAGTACTTC. It is translated as CASSSPLGTSGGGTKNIQYF. The gene calls are TRBV5-6 and TRBJ2-4, with 16 bases matching TRBD2. The CDR3 is made up of 20 amino acids. Per germline, CDR1 SGHDT and CDR2 YYEEEE. Trimming removed 3 bases from V and 2 bases from J; junction bases left unmatched: 11.